Listed here is a single TCR beta chain. No antigen is known for it. The data derive from a study of cytomegalovirus exposure and HLA in healthy donors. Overall study findings and caveats: Later analysis associated a missense DCLRE1C variant with TCR beta V- and J-gene trimming.

PCR involved 60 Vbeta and 13 Jbeta primers. Repertoires were generated with immunoSEQ multiplex PCR, while TCRdb's copy carries only in-frame clones and drops some. This table has some 170,000 clones, almost 80% appearing once. Sequenced input: PBMCs. This clonotype was sampled from a woman in her forties or fifties in good health and CMV-seronegative.

CDR3: CASSTPGQSAKNIQYF. The CDR3 nucleotides read TGTGCCAGCAGTACACCGGGACAATCAGCCAAAAACATTCAGTACTTC. V gene TRBV28 combines with J gene TRBJ2-4, with D perhaps TRBD1 (6 bases). Germline loops: CDR1 MDHEN, CDR2 SYDVKM. The ends were cut back, 5 bases at V and 0 bases at J, with 14 bases in the middle. The CDR3 consists of 16 residues.